These 10 T cell receptor beta chains share one sample of origin, sequenced in a study of blood T cell repertoires in COVID-19. This table comes from immunoSEQ multiplex PCR, and its TCRdb copy is limited to in-frame clones, with some not included. This repertoire shows about 120,000 clones, 65% to 90% found once; its top ten account for 6.6%. Sequencing was done on a sample of peripheral blood. The source is an elderly man with active or convalescent COVID-19.

The chain recombines TRBV4-2 with TRBJ1-2, with D unclear. The CDR3 runs 15 residues. Trimming pared 0 bases from V and 8 bases from J, leaving 16 bases between. Germline V lookup: CDR1 LGHNA, CDR2 YNFKEQ. The CDR3 DNA sequence: TGTGCCAGCAGCCAAGATGGTAGGGTAACGGGGGGCTACACCTTC. It yields the protein CASSQDGRVTGGYTF.

On this clone itself: The junction shows a germline mismatch at one end, possibly a read error. This chain uses TRBV5-5 with TRBJ1-4; D perhaps matches TRBD1 (6 bases). This CDR3 is 14 amino acids long. Per the germline V gene, CDR1 is SGHKS and CDR2 is YYEKEE (reference sequence). This CDR3 is CASSQTGTSEKLFF. In DNA form, the CDR3 reads TGTGCCAGCAGCCAAACAGGGACTAGTGAAAAACTGTTTTTT.

This clone has at least ten counts. This chain connects TRBV2 to TRBJ1-3, with TRBD1 identical over 7 bases. With 6 bases clipped from V and 4 bases from J, the junction kept 3 bases outside the gene matches. The germline gives CDR1 SNHLY, CDR2 FYNNEI. The CDR3 contains 13 residues. Here the CDR3 DNA reads TGTGCCAGCAGGGGACAGAGCGGAAACACCATATATTTT. Translating it yields CASRGQSGNTIYF.

The chain links TRBV5-1 to TRBJ2-3; tentative D call: TRBD1 (6 bases). CDR3 length equals 14 residues. The V end was cut by 8 bases, the J end by 0 bases, with 13 bases between. Per the germline V gene, CDR1 is SGHRS and CDR2 is YFSETQ. The CDR3 nucleotides are TGCGCCAGTAGGGGGTCCTATAGCACAGATACGCAGTATTTT. Translating it yields CASRGSYSTDTQYF.

This clone occurred once. The genes are TRBV23-1 and TRBJ1-5; D possibly corresponds to TRBD1 (5 bases). TRBV23-1 is an ORF; its function is uncertain. Deletions cut 4 bases from V and 2 bases from J, with 12 bases between. The CDR3 loop spans 15 amino acids. CDR3 in DNA: TGCGCCAGCAGTCTTCCGGCGGGGGGCAATCAGCCCCAGCATTTT. Protein: CASSLPAGGNQPQHF.

This chain uses TRBV5-1 with TRBJ2-5; D gene uncertain. Germline V gene sequence: CDR1 SGHRS, CDR2 YFSETQ. V lost 4 bases and J lost 5, with 9 bases in between. The CDR3 totals 12 residues. Here the CDR3 DNA reads TGCGCCAGCAGCCCGAAAACTGAGACCCAGTACTTC. It translates to CASSPKTETQYF.

In nucleotides, the CDR3 is TGTGCCAGTACCGACAGGGCCAATCAGCCCCAGCATTTT. Translated: CASTDRANQPQHF. The chain joins TRBV19 to TRBJ1-5; TRBD1 aligns across 7 bases. The junction had 3 bases not matched to a gene; V was cut back by 7 bases and J by 3 bases. Germline loops: CDR1 LNHDA, CDR2 SQIVND (reference sequence). This CDR3 contains 13 residues.

This chain uses TRBV5-5 with TRBJ2-3; 8 nucleotides match TRBD2. V dropped 1 base and J dropped 6; count of bases not matched to a gene: 19. CDR3 length equals 19 residues. Germline V CDR1 and CDR2: SGHKS, YYEKEE (reference sequence). Written as DNA, the CDR3 is TGTGCCAGCAGCTTGTACAGTCGTGTGGCGGGAGGCCAGGTGGATACGCAGTATTTT. Protein: CASSLYSRVAGGQVDTQYF.

This clone has only one observation. DNA of the CDR3: TGTGCCAGCAGCCTTAGGTTCCCTCCCGGGACAGGGTTCTCCGAGCAGTACTTC. It translates to CASSLRFPPGTGFSEQYF. The V and J genes are TRBV7-2 and TRBJ2-7; TRBD1 matches at 9 bases. V shed 5 bases and J 6 bases; nucleotides not matched to a gene: 20. The germline CDR1 and CDR2 sequences are SGHTA and FQGNSA. This CDR3 comprises 18 residues.

This chain joins TRBV20-1 and TRBJ2-1, with D perhaps TRBD1 (5 bases). The CDR3 loop spans 11 amino acids. The V gene's germline CDR1 is DFQATT and CDR2 SNEGSKA (reference sequence). The germline V and J ends were trimmed by 5 bases and 8 bases, with 10 bases remaining between them. The CDR3 is CSASGYYEQFF. CDR3 coding DNA: TGCAGTGCTTCAGGGTACTATGAGCAGTTCTTC.